This is a list of T cell receptor beta chains from one sample in a study of CD8 T cells in ankylosing spondylitis. TCRdb itself ran the 5' RACE reads through MiXCR, one entry per CDR3 protein. This sample yields 450,000 or so distinct CDR3 sequences, of which roughly 27% are seen a single time; under 0.9% belongs to the top ten. The sequencing sample was made of blood, either unsorted or a sorted T cell fraction (not recorded which). The receptors were gathered from a male donor with ankylosing spondylitis. Each CDR3 is given without its conserved first and last residue. A D gene is named only where the DNA matches it firmly.

d_call j_call v_call cdr3_aa
TRBD2 TRBJ2-3 TRBV29-1 SVEPAGGMDTQY
TRBD1 TRBJ1-5 TRBV28 AGKDRASGNQPQH
. TRBJ2-1 TRBV7-2 ASSSPPEGSNEQF
TRBD2 TRBJ2-3 TRBV20-1 SSWTSATDTQY
. TRBJ1-5 TRBV20-1 SAWEYSNQPQH
TRBD1 TRBJ1-5 TRBV7-9 ASSPLTGEQPQH
. TRBJ2-2 TRBV5-1 ASSLVGDHTGELF
. TRBJ1-1 TRBV4-2 ASSLRTGGWSLNTEAF
. TRBJ2-3 TRBV29-1 ISSEADTQY
. TRBJ2-1 TRBV29-1 SVEDVGGVTNEQF
. TRBJ2-5 TRBV20-1 SASKGPEETQH
. TRBJ1-2 TRBV29-1 SVAPQANYGYT
. TRBJ2-2 TRBV7-2 ASKTASGAGELF
. TRBJ2-1 TRBV9 ASSEGGRQF
TRBD1 TRBJ2-7 TRBV3-1 ASSAPGTVSYEQY
TRBD1 TRBJ1-1 TRBV3-1 ASSQARYPGGSEAF
TRBD2 TRBJ2-1 TRBV24-1 ATSDTRTSGKGEQF
. TRBJ1-2 TRBV5-1 ASRPGQLRDGYT
. TRBJ1-2 TRBV15 ATSRELFNYGYT
. TRBJ1-4 TRBV15 ATSPRGNEKLF
TRBD2 TRBJ2-1 TRBV27 ASSLVASGRLSNEQF
TRBD1 TRBJ1-5 TRBV27 ASSPQGQSNQPQH
. TRBJ2-1 TRBV20-1 SARSSKAQPPYNEQF
TRBD2 TRBJ2-3 TRBV30 AWETGLAGGGTDTQY
TRBD1 TRBJ2-7 TRBV15 ATSRDYTGTGGSEQY
TRBD1 TRBJ2-2 TRBV7-2 ASLRWAGGTGELF
TRBD1 TRBJ2-7 TRBV25-1 ASSEDRGTYEQY
TRBD2 TRBJ2-1 TRBV7-9 ASMTGGLIHNEQF
. TRBJ2-5 TRBV20-1 SLLGAGLRETQY
TRBD1 TRBJ1-1 TRBV6-1 ASDRANTEAF
. TRBJ2-1 TRBV12-3/TRBV12-4 ASSFRSGAGDEQF
. TRBJ1-2 TRBV29-1 SVETANYGYT
TRBD1 TRBJ2-4 TRBV12-3/TRBV12-4 ASSSQGAGNIQY
. TRBJ1-1 TRBV12-3/TRBV12-4 ASSLGSRTEAF
TRBD2 TRBJ2-5 TRBV20-1 SAPTSGSPFQY
. TRBJ2-2 TRBV2 ASTGFSNTGELF
. TRBJ2-1 TRBV15 ATSREGRSYNEQF
TRBD2 TRBJ2-7 TRBV7-2 ASSLAGGTYEQY
. TRBJ2-3 TRBV28 ASSLDPRDTQY
. TRBJ1-4 TRBV7-8 ASSLFAGLNEKLF
TRBD1 TRBJ1-2 TRBV20-1 SAREGNRGDGYT
. TRBJ2-1 TRBV29-1 SVGSGDAQF
TRBD1 TRBJ1-5 TRBV20-1 SAYTGGDSNQPQH
TRBD2 TRBJ2-5 TRBV29-1 SVGGGDQETQY
. TRBJ2-1 TRBV6-1 ASSEDGLHNEQF
. TRBJ1-3 TRBV19 ASSVTGSSGNTIY
. TRBJ1-2 TRBV20-1 SPGTKYT
. TRBJ1-6 TRBV7-8 ASSLELLAEYNSPLH